This is a list of T cell receptor beta chains from one sample in a study of technical replicates of blood from a handful of donors. Here immunoSEQ multiplex PCR was the method, and the copy in TCRdb shows in-frame clones only, minus some. Of roughly 60,000 clones listed, about 95% are singletons. Input material: PBMCs. The receptor set was obtained from a human donor in good health. Some clones in this sample may be carry-over from other donors' samples. CDR3s include the opening cysteine and the closing phenylalanine or tryptophan. The D gene is left open where the match is weak. Size tells how often a clone was seen (once, few, many) or the class of an expanded clone, and some rows leave it out.

clone_size	v_call	j_call	d_call	cdr3_nt	cdr3_aa
-	TRBV6-4	TRBJ1-3	TRBD1	TGTGCCAGCACTCCGGGACAGGGCGCTATCTCTGGAAACACCATATATTTT	CASTPGQGAISGNTIYF
-	TRBV5-1	TRBJ1-2	-	TGCGCCAGCAGCCCAACAGGATTATTGGGCTATGGCTACACCTTC	CASSPTGLLGYGYTF
-	TRBV10-3	TRBJ2-7	TRBD2	TGTGCCATCAGTGTGACTAGCGGGGGGAGCTACGAGCAGTACTTC	CAISVTSGGSYEQYF
-	TRBV7-9	TRBJ1-2	TRBD1	TGTGCCAGCAGCACCTCAACAGGGGGAGCTAACTATGGCTACACCTTC	CASSTSTGGANYGYTF
once	TRBV7-6	TRBJ2-7	TRBD2	TGTGCCAGCAGCTTGGGGCGGGGGGATGCCTACGAGCAGTACTTC	CASSLGRGDAYEQYF
-	TRBV4-3	TRBJ2-5	TRBD2	TGCGCCAGCAGCCAATGGTTAGCGGGAGGAGAGACCCAGTACTTC	CASSQWLAGGETQYF
-	TRBV9	TRBJ1-3	TRBD1	TGTGCCAGCAGCGTAAGTGGACAGGGCGCCCTCGGTGGAAACACCATATATTTT	CASSVSGQGALGGNTIYF
-	TRBV18	TRBJ1-1	-	TGTGCCAGCTCACCGACGGGAGGGGCGCAGACTGAAGCTTTCTTT	CASSPTGGAQTEAFF
-	TRBV29-1	TRBJ2-1	TRBD1	TGCAGCGTTGACATACAGGGGAAACGTTACAATGAGCAGTTCTTC	CSVDIQGKRYNEQFF
-	TRBV7-9	TRBJ1-2	TRBD1	TGTGCCAGCAGCTTAGTGGGACAGGGGACCTATGGCTACACCTTC	CASSLVGQGTYGYTF
once	TRBV7-9	TRBJ2-1	TRBD1	TGTGCCAGCAGCTCAAACAGGGGGGCCTACAATGAGCAGTTCTTC	CASSSNRGAYNEQFF
-	TRBV19	TRBJ2-1	TRBD2	TGTGCCAGTAGTCGACTAGCGGGGTACAATGAGCAGTTCTTC	CASSRLAGYNEQFF
-	TRBV6-5	TRBJ1-3	-	TGTGCCAGCATATCAGGCCTCTCTGGAAACACCATATATTTT	CASISGLSGNTIYF
-	TRBV10-3	TRBJ2-7	TRBD1	TGTGCCATCAGTGAGTCGTCGGCAGGGGGTGACGAGCAGTACTTC	CAISESSAGGDEQYF
-	TRBV7-9	TRBJ1-2	-	TGTGCCAGCGGAGACTTTACCTACACCTTC	CASGDFTYTF
once	TRBV5-1	TRBJ2-7	TRBD1	TGCGCCAGCAGCTTGGGTAGGGGACAGGGGGCCGAGCAGTACTTC	CASSLGRGQGAEQYF
-	TRBV4-1	TRBJ2-7	TRBD2	TGCGCCAGCAGCCACATCGGGAGGGCCTTACGCGAGCAGTACTTC	CASSHIGRALREQYF